This T cell receptor beta chain emerged from a study of cytomegalovirus exposure and HLA in healthy donors. Remarks on this clone: The antigen remains unidentified.

General study points: In a later analysis, HLA-associated beta chains showed higher expansion and lower generation probabilities than comparable chains. In a later analysis, CMV-associated beta chains were mostly HLA-associated, it appeared.

The study ran its PCR with 60 Vbeta and 13 Jbeta primers. In the study's own analysis: A later analysis counted 65 million to 90 million unique TCR beta chains, 9.5 million to 12 million shared. Libraries were prepared by immunoSEQ multiplex PCR; TCRdb keeps only in-frame clonotypes and omits some of them. V, J and clone size derive from that table, while D and trimming were established from the DNA sequence. There are about 40,000 clones in the sample; around three fifths occur only once, and around 19% lies in the top ten. Germline V lookup: CDR1 SGHVS, CDR2 FQNEAQ. This CDR3 is built from 17 residues. V gave up 5 bases and J gave up 8 bases; unmatched junction bases: 16.

The V and J genes are TRBV7-8 and TRBJ1-3; 9 nucleotides agree with TRBD1. Material: PBMCs. This TCR came from a man aged 50-59 years in good health and CMV-seropositive. CDR3 in amino acids: CASSPRTTGTGIDTIYF. The CDR3 DNA reads as TGTGCCAGCAGCCCCAGAACGACCGGGACAGGGATTGACACCATATATTTT.